This is a list of T cell receptor beta chains from one sample in a study of blood T cells in healthy people across ages. TCRdb used MiXCR to reprocess the 5' RACE reads, holding one entry per CDR3 protein. Altogether roughly 900,000 distinct CDR3 sequences are present, roughly 52% being singletons, with the ten largest covering around an eighth. Specimen: blood. Receptors were obtained from a man in his thirties or forties in good health. Both conserved end residues are trimmed from each CDR3. A D gene is named only where the DNA matches it firmly.

CDR3 protein: AITGQPNQPQH; V gene: TRBV10-3; D gene: .
CDR3 protein: ASSLPGAGSGEQY; V gene: TRBV12-3/TRBV12-4; D gene: .
CDR3 protein: ASSQVGQGVIEQY; V gene: TRBV4-1; D gene: TRBD1
CDR3 protein: ASSSAGVGGNTIY; V gene: TRBV27; D gene: .
CDR3 protein: SVVLAGGGYSEQF; V gene: TRBV29-1; D gene: TRBD2
CDR3 protein: ASLGRSNTGELF; V gene: TRBV12-3/TRBV12-4; D gene: .
CDR3 protein: ASTPRGQGNGATEAF; V gene: TRBV25-1; D gene: TRBD1
CDR3 protein: ASGGVRPMTADTQY; V gene: TRBV5-1; D gene: .
CDR3 protein: ASSQDLLAGEIDTQY; V gene: TRBV4-1; D gene: TRBD2
CDR3 protein: ASSFDGQGIETQY; V gene: TRBV5-4; D gene: TRBD1
CDR3 protein: ASSPQNPVQETQY; V gene: TRBV7-9; D gene: .
CDR3 protein: SASNLAGSRYEQY; V gene: TRBV20-1; D gene: TRBD2
CDR3 protein: ASSGSGASTDTQY; V gene: TRBV6-5; D gene: TRBD2
CDR3 protein: SARDPTKYEQY; V gene: TRBV20-1; D gene: .
CDR3 protein: ASWGQGIQETQY; V gene: TRBV18; D gene: TRBD1
CDR3 protein: SALGLAVNEQF; V gene: TRBV29-1; D gene: TRBD2
CDR3 protein: ASSYSEQRDTTDTQY; V gene: TRBV6-5; D gene: .
CDR3 protein: ASSQNYPRSSYEQY; V gene: TRBV3-1; D gene: .
CDR3 protein: ASKPGGQDYGYT; V gene: TRBV4-1; D gene: TRBD1
CDR3 protein: AGKGSYNEQF; V gene: TRBV30; D gene: .
CDR3 protein: ASSQDRTSGGTTQY; V gene: TRBV4-2; D gene: TRBD2
CDR3 protein: ASSPPRGGSSYNEQF; V gene: TRBV7-9; D gene: TRBD2
CDR3 protein: ASSPGTSGRATDTQY; V gene: TRBV11-3; D gene: TRBD2
CDR3 protein: ASSWGENSYNEQF; V gene: TRBV28; D gene: .
CDR3 protein: SARRGPQGNEQF; V gene: TRBV20-1; D gene: .
CDR3 protein: ASSHIPGGTGVNEQF; V gene: TRBV5-5; D gene: TRBD1
CDR3 protein: ASSEPRSTGELF; V gene: TRBV6-1; D gene: .
CDR3 protein: ASSPDGGTGAKNIQY; V gene: TRBV7-9; D gene: TRBD1
CDR3 protein: ASIPRGRADGYT; V gene: TRBV7-2; D gene: .
CDR3 protein: ASLPTGTGANVLT; V gene: TRBV6-1; D gene: .
CDR3 protein: ASSLDRDLLPYNEQY; V gene: TRBV12-3/TRBV12-4; D gene: .
CDR3 protein: ASSLIGPETQY; V gene: TRBV7-2; D gene: .
CDR3 protein: SALGQGKYGYT; V gene: TRBV20-1; D gene: TRBD1
CDR3 protein: ASSLGASAKNIQY; V gene: TRBV5-1; D gene: .
CDR3 protein: ASSPGTDWDEQF; V gene: TRBV28; D gene: .
CDR3 protein: ASSSPGAGTDTQY; V gene: TRBV28; D gene: .
CDR3 protein: ASTPGSSYNEQF; V gene: TRBV27; D gene: .
CDR3 protein: ASSRGDYYNSPLH; V gene: TRBV7-3; D gene: .
CDR3 protein: SVEGTVQGVEDTQY; V gene: TRBV29-1; D gene: .
CDR3 protein: ASSGSPDTEAF; V gene: TRBV7-9; D gene: .
CDR3 protein: ASSTGTIDNTQY; V gene: TRBV5-1; D gene: TRBD2
CDR3 protein: ASMGGSRLH; V gene: TRBV2; D gene: .
CDR3 protein: ASSSVLGTHDEQF; V gene: TRBV11-2; D gene: .
CDR3 protein: ASSSGTSGGRTYEQY; V gene: TRBV11-1; D gene: TRBD2
CDR3 protein: ASSLGGGLAVDTQY; V gene: TRBV12-3/TRBV12-4; D gene: TRBD2
CDR3 protein: ASSLGPLTYEQY; V gene: TRBV7-2; D gene: .
CDR3 protein: ASSSSMTSGATDTQY; V gene: TRBV5-1; D gene: TRBD2
CDR3 protein: ASSQDRGRDDYGYT; V gene: TRBV3-1; D gene: .
CDR3 protein: ASSQDSRSSQPQH; V gene: TRBV4-1; D gene: .
CDR3 protein: ASSLAGGVGADEQF; V gene: TRBV7-2; D gene: .
CDR3 protein: SARPTGKAGGYT; V gene: TRBV20-1; D gene: .
CDR3 protein: ASSQDTGTRGNAYNEQF; V gene: TRBV14; D gene: TRBD2
CDR3 protein: ASRLRLVSYNEQF; V gene: TRBV12-3/TRBV12-4; D gene: .
CDR3 protein: SVSGENTDTQY; V gene: TRBV29-1; D gene: .
CDR3 protein: SVEVADYEQY; V gene: TRBV29-1; D gene: .
CDR3 protein: ASSSVSRADSYDEQF; V gene: TRBV6-5; D gene: .
CDR3 protein: SARETFSYEQY; V gene: TRBV20-1; D gene: .
CDR3 protein: ASSQDKNAYEQY; V gene: TRBV4-3; D gene: .
CDR3 protein: ASSQVGLAVDNEQF; V gene: TRBV3-1; D gene: TRBD2